This T cell receptor (beta chain) was recovered during a study of Ad26.COV2.S vaccination and SARS-CoV-2 variants. Findings and limits, study-wide: In TCR breadth and depth analyses, total T cell responses may have been underestimated.

On this clone itself: Its antigen is unknown.

Trimming removed 2 bases at V and 4 bases at J, with 12 bases between. The CDR3 is 14 amino acids. Germline V CDR1 and CDR2: SGHNT, YYREEE (reference sequence). This table comes from immunoSEQ multiplex PCR, and its TCRdb copy is limited to in-frame clones, with some not included. The data contain approximately 400,000 clones, approximately 90% of them singletons. The starting material was peripheral blood, obtained after recovery from COVID-19. This chain connects TRBV5-4 to TRBJ1-2, with D possibly matching TRBD1 (5 bases). The sequence was obtained from a human donor who had recovered from COVID-19. Here the CDR3 DNA reads TGTGCCAGCAGCTTTGGGGCGGCAGCCTATGGCTACACCTTC. Translation gives CASSFGAAAYGYTF.